The source of this TCR beta chain is a study of T cell repertoires in cytomegalovirus infection. Study background: Both recently identified HLA-C-restricted and well-studied HLA-B-restricted CMV epitopes were used in the study.

Germline trimming cut 3 bases from V and 5 bases from J; bases unmatched to any gene: 9. Germline CDR1 and CDR2: SGHVS and FNYEAQ. The CDR3 loop spans 15 amino acids. MiXCR was run by TCRdb on the reads, yielding one entry per CDR3 protein. Here the sample spans approximately 390,000 distinct CDR3 sequences, about 34% being singletons. This clonotype was observed a few times. Its cognate antigen is unknown. The rearrangement uses TRBV7-6 and TRBJ2-7; 8 bases match TRBD2. This receptor was obtained from a human donor in good health (CMV status not recorded). Some clones in this sample may be carry-over from other donors' samples. The sample here was cultured PBMCs, taken from culture after CMV antigen stimulation. Written as DNA, the CDR3 is TGTGCCAGCAGCTTGCTCGGGAGGGCCGGCGACGAGCAGTACTTC. Its translation is CASSLLGRAGDEQYF.